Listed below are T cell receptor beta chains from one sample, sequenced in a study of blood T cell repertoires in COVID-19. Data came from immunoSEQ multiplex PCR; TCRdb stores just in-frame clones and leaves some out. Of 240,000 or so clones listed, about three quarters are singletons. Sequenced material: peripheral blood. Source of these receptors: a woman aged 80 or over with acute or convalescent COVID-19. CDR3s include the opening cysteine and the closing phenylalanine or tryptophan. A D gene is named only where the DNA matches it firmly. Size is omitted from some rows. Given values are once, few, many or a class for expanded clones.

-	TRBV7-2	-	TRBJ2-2	CASSLGLGARATGELFF	TGTGCCAGCAGCTTAGGGCTGGGGGCGCGGGCCACCGGGGAGCTGTTTTTT
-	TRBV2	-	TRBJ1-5	CASSEGLQGQPQHF	TGTGCCAGCAGTGAAGGGTTACAGGGTCAGCCCCAGCATTTT
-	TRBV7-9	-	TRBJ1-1	CASSLQSGDTEAFF	TGTGCCAGCAGCTTACAGTCCGGGGACACTGAAGCTTTCTTT
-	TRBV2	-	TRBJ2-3	CASRDSPQGTQYF	TGTGCCAGCCGGGACTCTCCCCAGGGTACGCAGTATTTT
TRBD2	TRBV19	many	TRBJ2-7	CASSSASGGAYEQYF	TGTGCCAGTAGTAGCGCATCGGGAGGGGCCTACGAGCAGTACTTC
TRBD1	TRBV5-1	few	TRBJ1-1	CASNPGTVRGTEAFF	TGCGCCAGCAACCCTGGGACAGTCAGGGGGACTGAAGCTTTCTTT
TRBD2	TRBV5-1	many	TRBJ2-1	CASSPGTSGNNEQFF	TGCGCCAGCAGCCCGGGTACTAGCGGGAACAATGAGCAGTTCTTC
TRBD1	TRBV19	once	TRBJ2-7	CASSRQGASSSYEQYF	TGTGCCAGTAGCCGACAGGGAGCTTCTTCCTCCTACGAGCAGTACTTC
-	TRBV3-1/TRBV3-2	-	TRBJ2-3	CASSLTVTVTDTQYF	TGTGCCAGCAGCCTGACGGTAACAGTCACAGATACGCAGTATTTT
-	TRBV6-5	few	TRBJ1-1	CASSYTPEHTEAFF	TGTGCCAGCAGTTATACCCCAGAACACACTGAAGCTTTCTTT
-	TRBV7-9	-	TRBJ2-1	CASSPRQGRYNEQFF	TGTGCCAGCAGCCCACGGCAGGGGCGCTACAATGAGCAGTTCTTC
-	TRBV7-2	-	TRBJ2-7	CASSLGTEFYEQYF	TGTGCCAGCAGCTTAGGGACAGAATTCTACGAGCAGTACTTC
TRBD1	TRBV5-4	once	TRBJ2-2	CASSPRQGNAGELFF	TGTGCCAGCAGCCCCCGACAGGGGAATGCCGGGGAGCTGTTTTTT
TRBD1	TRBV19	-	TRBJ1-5	CASSELGQRYSNQPQHF	TGTGCCAGTAGTGAACTGGGACAGCGTTATAGCAATCAGCCCCAGCATTTT
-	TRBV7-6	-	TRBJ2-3	CASSPPTVSTQYF	TGTGCCAGCAGCCCCCCGACAGTGTCTACGCAGTATTTT
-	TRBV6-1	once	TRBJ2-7	CASSEANIQTGRYF	TGTGCCAGCAGTGAAGCGAACATTCAAACAGGGCGGTACTTC
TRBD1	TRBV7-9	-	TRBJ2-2	CASSLATGGPGELFF	TGTGCCAGCAGCTTAGCCACAGGGGGCCCCGGGGAGCTGTTTTTT
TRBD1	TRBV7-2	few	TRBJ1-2	CASSLTGQGTDGYTF	TGTGCCAGCAGCTTAACGGGACAGGGGACCGATGGCTACACCTTC